This T cell receptor (beta chain) comes out of a study of control samples from healthy donors and cancer patients. V was trimmed by 5 bases and J by 1 base, leaving 9 bases between them. This CDR3 region has 14 residues. The germline V gene has CDR1 SGHRS and CDR2 YFSETQ. Generated by immunoSEQ multiplex PCR, the TCRdb table keeps only in-frame clones and is missing some. The top ten hold 2.3% of the sample, which has around 110,000 clones, 88% seen once. What was sequenced was blood. The sequence was collected from a woman aged 70-85 years in good health. V usage is TRBV5-1 and J usage is TRBJ2-2; D is possibly TRBD1 (5 bases). This CDR3 reads CASRQVMNTGELFF. The CDR3 DNA reads as TGCGCCAGCAGACAGGTTATGAACACCGGGGAGCTGTTTTTT.